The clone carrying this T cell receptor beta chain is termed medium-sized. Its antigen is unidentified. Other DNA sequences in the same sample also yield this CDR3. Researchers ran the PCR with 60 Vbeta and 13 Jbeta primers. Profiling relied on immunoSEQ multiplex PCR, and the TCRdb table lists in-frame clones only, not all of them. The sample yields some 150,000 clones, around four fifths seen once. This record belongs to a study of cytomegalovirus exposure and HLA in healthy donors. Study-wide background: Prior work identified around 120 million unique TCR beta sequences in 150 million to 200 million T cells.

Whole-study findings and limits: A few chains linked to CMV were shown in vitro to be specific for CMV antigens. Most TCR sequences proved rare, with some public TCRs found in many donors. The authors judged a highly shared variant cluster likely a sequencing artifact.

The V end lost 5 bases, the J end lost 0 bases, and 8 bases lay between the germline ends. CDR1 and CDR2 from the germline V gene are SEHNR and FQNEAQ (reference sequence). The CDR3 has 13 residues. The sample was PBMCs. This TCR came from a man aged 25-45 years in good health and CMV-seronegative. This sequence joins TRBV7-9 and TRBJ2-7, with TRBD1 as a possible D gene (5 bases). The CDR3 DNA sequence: TGTGCCAGCAGCCTTGACAGCTCCTACGAGCAGTACTTC. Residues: CASSLDSSYEQYF.